The next 30 T cell receptor beta chains were all read from a single sample in a study of Ad26.COV2.S vaccination and SARS-CoV-2 variants. The method was immunoSEQ multiplex PCR; TCRdb's version includes in-frame clones alone and lacks a portion of them. This table has 350,000 to 400,000 clones, roughly 90% appearing once. The treatment was: roughly 20 received Ad26.COV2.S at low or high dose, single or two shots; 5 received placebo; per-sample allocation not given. Samples analyzed were those drawn on day 63 after the first vaccine or placebo injection. This specimen consisted of peripheral blood, obtained in a trial of Ad26.COV2.S vaccine versus placebo. Receptor source: a person between 18 and 59 years old who received the Ad26.COV2.S COVID-19 vaccine or a placebo.

DNA of the CDR3: TGTGCCAGCAGGCGGATCGACAGGGATGAGCCCGGGGAGCTGTTTTTT. As protein: CASRRIDRDEPGELFF. The J gene is TRBJ2-2, the V gene TRBV28, with TRBD1 matching over 7 bases. In germline, CDR1 is MDHEN, CDR2 SYDVKM. With 6 bases clipped from V and 6 bases from J, the junction kept 13 bases outside the gene matches. The CDR3 has 16 amino acids.

J is TRBJ2-1 and V is TRBV14, with 8 positions matching TRBD2. The CDR3 contains 13 residues. Trimming cost V 6 bases and J 14 bases; bases outside gene matches: 12. The germline gives CDR1 SGHDN, CDR2 FVKESK. DNA for the CDR3: TGTGCCAGCAGACCGACGGGGGGGCTTTCGGAGTTCTTC. Protein: CASRPTGGLSEFF.

The gene calls are TRBV28 and TRBJ2-7, with a weak D call TRBD2 (5 bases). CDR3 length: 15 amino acids. V gave up 6 bases and J gave up 1 base, with 16 bases separating them. Germline V gene data show CDR1 as MDHEN and CDR2 as SYDVKM. The CDR3 spells CASRNQKRSSYEQYF. Here the CDR3 DNA reads TGTGCCAGCAGGAATCAGAAGCGGTCTTCCTACGAGCAGTACTTC.

The chain carries TRBV11-2 and TRBJ2-7, with 7 bases lining up with TRBD1. V shed 8 bases and J 4 bases; nucleotides not matched to a gene: 5. CDR1 SGHAT and CDR2 FQNNGV come from the germline V gene. The CDR3 contains 12 residues. CDR3 protein: CASEGALYEQYF. The CDR3 DNA follows: TGTGCCAGCGAGGGGGCTTTATACGAGCAGTACTTC.

V gene TRBV11-2 combines with J gene TRBJ2-1; maybe TRBD2 (6 bases). Germline CDR1 SGHAT, CDR2 FQNNGV. V shed 5 bases and J shed 9 bases, with 23 bases lying between them. This CDR3 spans 16 amino acids. The DNA for the CDR3 is TGTGCCAGCAGCCTGCCCGGGACTTCTCATAATAGTGAGCAGTTCTTC. Its protein product is CASSLPGTSHNSEQFF.

Comments on this clone: A read error may produce the germline difference seen at one junction end. This chain uses TRBV28 with TRBJ2-7; D might be TRBD1 (6 bases). Germline assignment: CDR1 MDHEN and CDR2 SYDVKM. The CDR3 sequence is 11 residues long. This CDR3 is CSTGPIREQYF. The CDR3 DNA follows: TGCTCGACAGGCCCTATCCGCGAGCAGTACTTC.

This clone showed up just once. The chain links TRBV27 to TRBJ1-2, with 7 bases aligning to TRBD1. Trimming at V came to 5 bases and at J to 2 bases, leaving 8 bases not matched to a gene. Germline CDR1 and CDR2: MNHEY and SMNVEV (reference sequence). The CDR3 spans 15 residues. CDR3 DNA: TGTGCCAGCAGTCCCTACAGGGGTCCCAACTATGGCTACACCTTC. Protein sequence: CASSPYRGPNYGYTF.

The chain combines TRBV7-9 with TRBJ2-1; a weak D match, TRBD2 (6 bases). The germline V gene has CDR1 SEHNR and CDR2 FQNEAQ (reference sequence). This CDR3 has 15 amino acids. The V end was cut by 8 bases, the J end by 6 bases, with 20 bases between. The CDR3 nucleotides read TGTGCCAGCGAGCTTAGAGGACCGCGGGGCAATGAGCAGTTCTTC. This encodes CASELRGPRGNEQFF. Full variable domain (remainder filled in from reference TRBV7-9 and TRBJ2-1): DTGVSQNPRHKITKRGQNVTFRCDPISEHNRLYWYRQTLGQGPEFLTYFQNEAQLEKSRLLSDRFSAERPKGSFSTLEIQRTEQGDSAMYLCASELRGPRGNEQFFGPGTRLTVL.

The sample holds a few counts of this clone. J is TRBJ1-1 and V is TRBV29-1; no definite D call. CDR3 length: 12 amino acids. Trimming removed 6 bases at V and 8 bases at J, with 16 bases between. Germline loops: CDR1 SQVTM, CDR2 ANQGSEA. Here the CDR3 reads CSVMIIEPEAFF. The CDR3 DNA reads TGCAGCGTGATGATAATAGAACCCGAAGCTTTCTTT.

In this sample, this clone turned up a few times. The chain carries TRBV14 and TRBJ2-1; no clear D gene. The germline V gene has CDR1 SGHDN and CDR2 FVKESK. Trimming removed 2 bases from V and 2 bases from J, with 13 bases in between. The CDR3 totals 16 residues. This chain's CDR3 is CASSQRAAPPYNEQFF. CDR3 coding DNA: TGTGCCAGCAGCCAAAGAGCCGCGCCCCCCTACAATGAGCAGTTCTTC.

This clone was recorded many times. The CDR3 DNA sequence: TGTGCCAGCAGCCCCCGCGGGCGGTTTCCCTACGAGCAGTACTTC. Its protein product is CASSPRGRFPYEQYF. V gene TRBV11-3 combines with J gene TRBJ2-7; D possibly corresponds to TRBD2 (5 bases). Germline CDR1 reads SGHNT; CDR2 reads YENEEA. The CDR3 runs to 15 residues. V was pared by 5 bases and J by 2 bases, with 16 bases between.

The chain uses TRBV28 and TRBJ2-3; D gene unclear. Trimming left V 3 bases short and J 2 bases short, with 6 bases between. CDR1 and CDR2 from the germline V gene are MDHEN and SYDVKM. The CDR3 is made up of 13 amino acids. CDR3 coding DNA: TGTGCCAGCAGTTTGGAGTTCACAGATACGCAGTATTTT. Encoded protein: CASSLEFTDTQYF.

The chain joins TRBV5-1 to TRBJ2-3; D might be TRBD2 (5 bases). The V end was cut by 5 bases, the J end by 6 bases, with 13 bases between. Germline values: CDR1 SGHRS, CDR2 YFSETQ. The CDR3 spans 13 residues. The CDR3 protein is CASRPGLGDTQYF. CDR3 sequence (DNA): TGCGCCAGCAGGCCAGGACTCGGGGATACGCAGTATTTT. Full variable domain (missing parts from reference TRBV5-1 and TRBJ2-3): KAGVTQTPRYLIKTRGQQVTLSCSPISGHRSVSWYQQTPGQGLQFLFEYFSETQRNKGNFPGRFSGRQFSNSRSEMNVSTLELGDSALYLCASRPGLGDTQYFGPGTRLTVL.

The gene calls are TRBV28 and TRBJ1-5; tentative D call: TRBD1 (5 bases). CDR1 MDHEN and CDR2 SYDVKM come from the germline V gene. This CDR3 contains 15 residues. V was clipped by 2 bases and J by 4 bases, with 12 bases between them. CDR3 in DNA: TGTGCCAGCAGTTTAGGACAACTAAATAATCAGCCCCAGCATTTT. This codes for CASSLGQLNNQPQHF.

The chain has TRBV12-5 and TRBJ2-1, with 10 bases identical to TRBD2. V shed 6 bases, J shed 6 bases, and the junction held 11 bases outside the gene matches. The CDR3 loop spans 16 amino acids. Looked up from germline, CDR1 is LGHNT and CDR2 is FRNRAP. This CDR3 is CASGPGTSETLNEQFF. As DNA, the CDR3 is TGTGCTAGTGGCCCCGGGACTAGCGAGACCCTCAATGAGCAGTTCTTC.

The V call is TRBV27, the J call TRBJ2-1; TRBD2 aligns across 10 bases. Trimming at V came to 4 bases and at J to 6 bases, leaving 6 bases not matched to a gene. Germline assignment: CDR1 MNHEY and CDR2 SMNVEV (reference sequence). The CDR3 has 15 residues. The CDR3 DNA sequence: TGTGCCAGCAGTTCGCCGGGACTAGCGACCAATGAGCAGTTCTTC. Protein: CASSSPGLATNEQFF.

The chain carries TRBV2 and TRBJ2-1; the D gene is possibly TRBD2 (6 bases). The CDR3 loop spans 13 amino acids. Trimming removed 1 base from V and 7 bases from J, with 8 bases in between. Germline V gene data show CDR1 as SNHLY and CDR2 as FYNNEI. CDR3 amino acids: CASSEEGRNEQFF. CDR3 DNA sequence: TGTGCCAGCAGTGAAGAAGGGAGGAATGAGCAGTTCTTC.

In its sample, this clone was seen once. The chain uses TRBV23-1 and TRBJ2-5, with D tentatively TRBD1 or TRBD2 (5 bases each). TRBV23-1 is an ORF; its function is uncertain. The length of the CDR3 is 16 residues. With 0 bases removed from V and 4 bases from J, the gap between germline ends came to 15 bases. The CDR3: CASSQSRGEMRETQYF. For the CDR3, the DNA is TGCGCCAGCAGTCAATCTCGAGGGGAGATGCGAGAGACCCAGTACTTC.

This clone occurred once. The chain is built from TRBV5-1 and TRBJ2-7; D not certain. The germline gives CDR1 SGHRS, CDR2 YFSETQ. This CDR3 contains 14 residues. With 3 bases removed from V and 0 bases from J, the gap between germline ends came to 10 bases. The CDR3 reads CASSSSYSSYEQYF. In nucleotides, the CDR3 is TGCGCCAGCAGCTCGAGCTACAGCTCCTACGAGCAGTACTTC. Looking up the rest from reference TRBV5-1 and TRBJ2-7 gives the full variable domain: KAGVTQTPRYLIKTRGQQVTLSCSPISGHRSVSWYQQTPGQGLQFLFEYFSETQRNKGNFPGRFSGRQFSNSRSEMNVSTLELGDSALYLCASSSSYSSYEQYFGPGTRLTVT.

The chain has TRBV3-1 (or the pseudogene TRBV3-2) and TRBJ1-2; D might be TRBD1 (5 bases). The CDR3 extends over 16 amino acids. The germline V gene encodes CDR1 LGHDT and CDR2 YNNKEL (reference sequence). The germline V and J ends were trimmed by 1 base and 5 bases, with 17 bases remaining between them. In nucleotides, the CDR3 is TGTGCCAGCAGCCAAGTTCCCGGGACCCGGGCTTATGGCTACACCTTC. It codes for CASSQVPGTRAYGYTF.

V is TRBV19 and J is TRBJ1-1, with D perhaps matching TRBD1 (5 bases). The germline V gene encodes CDR1 LNHDA and CDR2 SQIVND (reference sequence). V was cut by 5 bases and J by 1 base, with 11 bases left in between. This CDR3 spans 14 amino acids. The CDR3 reads CASSVRQRNTEAFF. The CDR3 DNA follows: TGTGCCAGTAGTGTACGACAGAGGAACACTGAAGCTTTCTTT.

The chain uses TRBV4-1 and TRBJ1-2; TRBD1 is a possible D gene (6 bases). The germline V gene encodes CDR1 MGHRA and CDR2 YSYEKL. V lost 0 bases to trimming and J lost 9 bases, with 20 bases between them. The CDR3 contains 16 residues. The CDR3 region is CASSQDQLGGRLSYTF. CDR3 bases: TGCGCCAGCAGCCAAGATCAATTGGGGGGGCGTCTTAGCTACACCTTC.

The chain uses TRBV18 and TRBJ2-2, with D unresolved. This CDR3 comprises 16 residues. The V gene's germline CDR1 is KGHSH and CDR2 LQKENI. Trimming took 1 base from V and 2 from J, leaving 11 bases between them. CDR3 sequence: CASSPRSVANTGELFF. The CDR3 coding sequence is TGTGCCAGCTCACCACGATCGGTAGCAAACACCGGGGAGCTGTTTTTT.

This chain links TRBV5-1 with TRBJ2-2, with D maybe TRBD2 (5 bases). Germline V CDR1 and CDR2: SGHRS, YFSETQ. Trimming left V 7 bases short and J 6 bases short, with 13 bases between. The CDR3 loop spans 13 amino acids. The CDR3 loop reads CASSVGEAGELFF. The CDR3 DNA sequence: TGCGCCAGCTCGGTCGGGGAAGCCGGGGAGCTGTTTTTT.

The CDR3 here is CASSPTSGNTGELFF. The CDR3 coding sequence is TGTGCCAGTAGCCCGACTAGCGGGAACACCGGGGAGCTGTTTTTT. V and J are TRBV19 and TRBJ2-2, with 9 bases lining up with TRBD2. This CDR3 has 15 residues. Germline V gives CDR1 LNHDA, CDR2 SQIVND (reference sequence). Losses at the gene ends were 6 bases for V and 1 base for J; bases not matched to a gene: 3.

The V and J genes are TRBV11-1 and TRBJ2-7; D is perhaps TRBD1 or TRBD2 (7 bases each). Germline V lookup: CDR1 SGHAT, CDR2 FQDESV (reference sequence). V was trimmed by 4 bases and J by 4 bases, leaving 14 bases between them. The CDR3 runs to 14 residues. The CDR3 loop is CASSSQGGTYEQYF. Written as DNA, the CDR3 is TGTGCCAGCAGCTCCCAGGGGGGGACGTACGAGCAGTACTTC.

The chain carries TRBV11-3 and TRBJ2-1; 8 positions match TRBD2. The CDR3 is 20 residues long. Trimming removed 4 bases from V and 3 bases from J; junction bases left unmatched: 20. CDR1 and CDR2 (germline): SGHNT, YENEEA. In nucleotides, the CDR3 is TGTGCCAGCAGCTCCTCCTTTTGGGTGACTAGCGCATCCGACTACAATGAGCAGTTCTTC. Amino acids: CASSSSFWVTSASDYNEQFF.

Details on this clone: Other DNA sequences in this specimen translate into the identical CDR3. The chain carries TRBV27 and TRBJ2-7; no definite D call. V was cut by 4 bases and J by 2 bases, with 6 bases left in between. The length of the CDR3 is 12 residues. Germline assignment: CDR1 MNHEY and CDR2 SMNVEV (reference sequence). The CDR3 sequence is CASSSSTYEQYF. CDR3 in DNA: TGTGCCAGCAGTTCCAGCACCTACGAGCAGTACTTC.

The rearrangement uses TRBV3-1 (or the pseudogene TRBV3-2) and TRBJ2-6; the match to TRBD1 covers 11 bases. Germline assignment: CDR1 LGHDT and CDR2 YNNKEL (reference sequence). The J segment lost 4 bases and the V segment lost 4 bases, leaving 6 bases of the junction unmatched. CDR3 length equals 17 residues. This chain's CDR3 is CASSLGTGGSGANVLTF. CDR3 nucleotide sequence: TGTGCCAGCAGCCTGGGGACAGGGGGTTCGGGGGCCAACGTCCTGACTTTC.

This clone appeared a single time. The CDR3 loop reads CASSYFYSRGEYGYTF. The CDR3 coding sequence is TGTGCCAGCAGTTACTTCTACAGTAGGGGTGAATATGGCTACACCTTC. The J gene is TRBJ1-2, the V gene TRBV6-2 or TRBV6-3; D possibly corresponds to TRBD1 (5 bases). The V gene's germline CDR1 is MNHEY and CDR2 SVGEGT. CDR3 length: 16 residues. With 1 base removed from V and 5 bases from J, the gap between germline ends came to 17 bases.